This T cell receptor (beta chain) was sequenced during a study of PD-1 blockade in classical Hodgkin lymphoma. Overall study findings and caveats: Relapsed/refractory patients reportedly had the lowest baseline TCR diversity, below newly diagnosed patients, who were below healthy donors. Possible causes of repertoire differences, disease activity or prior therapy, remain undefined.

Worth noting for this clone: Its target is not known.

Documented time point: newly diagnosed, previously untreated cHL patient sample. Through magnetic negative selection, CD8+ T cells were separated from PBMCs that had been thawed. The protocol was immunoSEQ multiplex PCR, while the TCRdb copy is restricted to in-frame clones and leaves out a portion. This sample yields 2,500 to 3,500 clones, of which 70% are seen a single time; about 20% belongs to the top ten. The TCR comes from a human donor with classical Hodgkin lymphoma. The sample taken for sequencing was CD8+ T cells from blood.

The CDR3 here is CASSSSGSQDTQYF. Here the CDR3 DNA reads TGTGCCAGCAGCTCAAGCGGGAGTCAAGATACGCAGTATTTT. The chain has TRBV6-5 and TRBJ2-3; 8 bases line up with TRBD2. The V gene's germline CDR1 is MNHEY and CDR2 SVGAGI. V was pared by 6 bases and J by 5 bases, with 7 bases of the junction left unmatched. This CDR3 has 14 residues.